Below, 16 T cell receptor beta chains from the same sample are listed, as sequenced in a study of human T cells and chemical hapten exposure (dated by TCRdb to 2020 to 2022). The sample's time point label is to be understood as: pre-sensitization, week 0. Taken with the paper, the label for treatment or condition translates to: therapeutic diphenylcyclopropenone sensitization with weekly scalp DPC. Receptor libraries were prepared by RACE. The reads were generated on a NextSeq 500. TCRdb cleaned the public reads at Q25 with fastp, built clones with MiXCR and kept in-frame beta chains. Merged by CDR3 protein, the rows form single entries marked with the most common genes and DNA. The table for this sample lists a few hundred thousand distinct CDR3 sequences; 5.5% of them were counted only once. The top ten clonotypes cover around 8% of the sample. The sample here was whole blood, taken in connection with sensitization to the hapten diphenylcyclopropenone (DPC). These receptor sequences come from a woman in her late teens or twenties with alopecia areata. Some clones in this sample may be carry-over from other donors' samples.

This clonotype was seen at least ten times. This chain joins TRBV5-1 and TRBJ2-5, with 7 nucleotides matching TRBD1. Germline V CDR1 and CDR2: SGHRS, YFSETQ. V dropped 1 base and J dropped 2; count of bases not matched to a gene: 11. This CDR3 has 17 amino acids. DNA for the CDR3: TGCGCCAGCAGCTTGACCCCCGGGACAGATCTACAAGAGACCCAGTACTTC. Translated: CASSLTPGTDLQETQYF.

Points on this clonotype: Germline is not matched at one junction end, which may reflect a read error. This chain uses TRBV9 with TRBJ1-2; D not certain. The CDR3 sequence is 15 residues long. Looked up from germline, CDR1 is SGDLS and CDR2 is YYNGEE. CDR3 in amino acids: CARSRTFETAYGYTF. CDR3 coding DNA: TGTGCCCGCAGCCGCACCTTCGAGACCGCCTATGGCTACACCTTC. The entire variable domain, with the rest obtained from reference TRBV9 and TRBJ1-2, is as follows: DSGVTQTPKHLITATGQRVTLRCSPRSGDLSVYWYQQSLDQGLQFLIQYYNGEERAKGNILERFSAQQFPDLHSELNLSSLELGDSALYFCARSRTFETAYGYTFGSGTRLTVV.

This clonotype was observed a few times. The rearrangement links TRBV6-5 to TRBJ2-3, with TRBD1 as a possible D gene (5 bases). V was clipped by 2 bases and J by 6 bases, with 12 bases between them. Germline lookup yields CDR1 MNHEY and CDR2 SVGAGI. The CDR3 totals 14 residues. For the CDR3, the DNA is TGTGCCAGCAGTTACGATGACAGCCTGGATACGCAGTATTTT. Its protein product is CASSYDDSLDTQYF.

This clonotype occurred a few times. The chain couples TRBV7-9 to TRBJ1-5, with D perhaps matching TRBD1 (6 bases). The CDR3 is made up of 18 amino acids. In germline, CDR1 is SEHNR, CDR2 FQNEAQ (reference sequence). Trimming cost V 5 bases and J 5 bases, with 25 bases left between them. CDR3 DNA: TGTGCCAGCAGCCCGACCAACAGGGTACCCTCTTCTCATCAGCCCCAGCATTTT. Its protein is CASSPTNRVPSSHQPQHF.

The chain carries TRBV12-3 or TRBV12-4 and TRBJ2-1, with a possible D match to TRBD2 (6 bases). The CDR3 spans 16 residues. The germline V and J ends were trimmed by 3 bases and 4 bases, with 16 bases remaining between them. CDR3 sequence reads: CASSLSELAPYNEQFF. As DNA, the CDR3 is TGTGCCAGCAGTTTGTCTGAGCTAGCGCCTTACAATGAGCAGTTCTTC.

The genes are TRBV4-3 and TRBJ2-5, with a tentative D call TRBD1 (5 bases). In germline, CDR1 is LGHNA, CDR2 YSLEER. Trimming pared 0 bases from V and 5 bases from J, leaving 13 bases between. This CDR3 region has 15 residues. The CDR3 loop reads CASSQDVGRGETQYF. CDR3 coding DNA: TGCGCCAGCAGCCAAGATGTAGGAAGGGGTGAGACCCAGTACTTC.

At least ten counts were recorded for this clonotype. Here the CDR3 reads CATLTANYGYTF. As DNA, the CDR3 is TGTGCCACCCTGACAGCTAACTATGGCTACACCTTC. The chain couples TRBV3-1 to TRBJ1-2; possible D gene TRBD1, 5 bases. From germline, CDR1 is LGHDT and CDR2 YNNKEL (reference sequence). V was shortened by 10 bases and J by 0 bases, with 9 bases between the two germline ends. The CDR3 loop spans 12 amino acids.

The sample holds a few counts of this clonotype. The CDR3 DNA is TGTGCCAGCAGGATGTTCGGGGCCCGGGATACGCAGTATTTT. Residues: CASRMFGARDTQYF. The J gene is TRBJ2-3, the V gene TRBV11-3; D possibly uses TRBD1 or TRBD2 (5 bases each). V was pared by 6 bases and J by 6 bases, with 16 bases between. The CDR3 covers 14 residues. Germline values: CDR1 SGHNT, CDR2 YENEEA.

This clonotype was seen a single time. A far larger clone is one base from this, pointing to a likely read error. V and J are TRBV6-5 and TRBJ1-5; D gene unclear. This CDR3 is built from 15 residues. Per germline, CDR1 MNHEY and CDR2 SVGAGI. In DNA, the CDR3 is TGTGCCAGCAGTTACTCTGGAGGTGACAATCAGTCCCAGCATTTT. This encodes CASSYSGGDNQSQHF.

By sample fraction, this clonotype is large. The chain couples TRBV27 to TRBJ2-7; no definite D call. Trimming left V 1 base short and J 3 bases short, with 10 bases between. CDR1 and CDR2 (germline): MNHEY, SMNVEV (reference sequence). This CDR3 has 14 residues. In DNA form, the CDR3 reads TGTGCCAGCAGTTTATACGCAGGCATCTACGAGCAGTACTTC. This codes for CASSLYAGIYEQYF.

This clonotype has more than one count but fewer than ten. This CDR3 reads CASSSTSGGVQYEQFF. The DNA for the CDR3 is TGTGCCAGCAGCTCGACTAGCGGGGGGGTACAATATGAGCAGTTCTTC. V is TRBV11-1 and J is TRBJ2-1; TRBD2 aligns across 14 bases. Per germline, CDR1 SGHAT and CDR2 FQDESV (reference sequence). J gave up 8 bases and V 4 bases, and 7 bases lay outside the gene matches. The CDR3 spans 16 residues.

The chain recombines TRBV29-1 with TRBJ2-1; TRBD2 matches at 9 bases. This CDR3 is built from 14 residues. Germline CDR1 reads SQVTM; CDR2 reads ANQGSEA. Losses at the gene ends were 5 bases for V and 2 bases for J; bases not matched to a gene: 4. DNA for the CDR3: TGCAGCGTTCGTAGCGGGGGCACCTACAATGAGCAGTTCTTC. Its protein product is CSVRSGGTYNEQFF.

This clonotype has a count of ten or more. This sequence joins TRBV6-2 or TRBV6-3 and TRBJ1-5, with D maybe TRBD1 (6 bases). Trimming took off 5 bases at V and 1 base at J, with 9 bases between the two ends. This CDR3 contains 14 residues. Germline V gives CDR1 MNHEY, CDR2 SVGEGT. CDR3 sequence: CASSRGQSNQPQHF. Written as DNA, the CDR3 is TGTGCCAGCAGTCGTGGACAGAGCAATCAGCCCCAGCATTTT.

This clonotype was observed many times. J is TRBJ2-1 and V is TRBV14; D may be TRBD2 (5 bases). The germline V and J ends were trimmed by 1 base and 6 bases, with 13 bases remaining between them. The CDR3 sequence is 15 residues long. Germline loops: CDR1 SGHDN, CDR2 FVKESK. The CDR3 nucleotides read TGTGCCAGCAGCCAAGTTAAGGGAGTTCGCAATGAGCAGTTCTTC. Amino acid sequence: CASSQVKGVRNEQFF.

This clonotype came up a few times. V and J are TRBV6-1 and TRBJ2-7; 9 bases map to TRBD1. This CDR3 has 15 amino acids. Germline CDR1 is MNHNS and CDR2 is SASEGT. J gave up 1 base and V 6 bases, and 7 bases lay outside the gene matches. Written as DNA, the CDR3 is TGTGCCAGCAGGGTGGACAGGGGAGAATCCTACGAGCAGTACTTC. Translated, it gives CASRVDRGESYEQYF.

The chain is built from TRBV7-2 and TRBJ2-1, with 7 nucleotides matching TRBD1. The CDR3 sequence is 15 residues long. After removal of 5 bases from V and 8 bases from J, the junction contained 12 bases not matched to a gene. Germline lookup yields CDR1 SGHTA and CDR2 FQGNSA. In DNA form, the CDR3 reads TGTGCCAGCAGCCCCCAGACAGGGCAGTACGATGAGCAGTTCTTC. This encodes CASSPQTGQYDEQFF. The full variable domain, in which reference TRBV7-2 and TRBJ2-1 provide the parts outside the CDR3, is GAGVSQSPSNKVTEKGKDVELRCDPISGHTALYWYRQSLGQGLEFLIYFQGNSAPDKSGLPSDRFSAERTGGSVSTLTIQRTQQEDSAVYLCASSPQTGQYDEQFFGPGTRLTVL.